Each of the 10 T cell receptor beta chains below was sequenced from the same sample in a study of beta chain features in type 1 diabetes. Study-level results: Moderate but significant shortening of TCRB CDR3s was recorded in all four CD4+ subsets from Type 1 diabetes patients.

The antigens for these receptors are not known. The entirety of the isolated RNA underwent reverse transcription, so expressed TCRB transcripts were sequenced. The data were produced by immunoSEQ multiplex PCR, yet TCRdb's version contains in-frame clones alone and is incomplete. This table has hundreds of thousands of clones, over 11% appearing once. The material sequenced was naive CD4+ T cells from blood. The source is a man between 18 and 35 years old with type 1 diabetes.

This clone has just a few counts. The V gene is TRBV6-6, the J gene TRBJ2-5; perhaps TRBD1 as D (6 bases). V lost 8 bases and J lost 5, with 9 bases in between. There are 11 residues in the CDR3. From germline, CDR1 is MNHNY and CDR2 SVGAGI (reference sequence). This chain's CDR3 is CASRQAETQYF. CDR3 in DNA: TGTGCCAGCCGACAGGCTGAGACCCAGTACTTC.

This clone was seen only a few times. The chain couples TRBV7-9 to TRBJ2-1; 8 bases are shared with TRBD2. With 8 bases clipped from V and 10 bases from J, the junction kept 13 bases outside the gene matches. Germline values: CDR1 SEHNR, CDR2 FQNEAQ (reference sequence). CDR3 length: 14 residues. This CDR3 reads CASVSSGALGEQFF. The CDR3 DNA reads TGTGCCAGCGTTAGTAGCGGGGCCCTCGGGGAGCAGTTCTTC.

The rearrangement uses TRBV9 and TRBJ1-6, with D possibly matching TRBD1 (6 bases). The V gene's germline CDR1 is SGDLS and CDR2 YYNGEE. The CDR3 runs to 15 residues. V lost 0 bases and J 7 bases, leaving 11 bases between the germline ends. The CDR3 DNA is TGTGCCAGCAGCGTAGTTCAGGGGCACAATTCACCCCTCCACTTT. Translated: CASSVVQGHNSPLHF.

This clone was seen a handful of times. The chain carries TRBV6-4 and TRBJ1-1; D uncertain. Trimming removed 5 bases from V and 1 base from J, with 8 bases in between. Germline CDR1 reads MRHNA; CDR2 reads SNTAGT. The length of the CDR3 is 13 residues. The CDR3, as DNA: TGTGCCAGCAGTCTACGACAGAACACTGAAGCTTTCTTT. Encoded protein: CASSLRQNTEAFF.

A remark on this clone: Other nucleotide sequences in the sample specify the same CDR3. DNA of the CDR3: TGTGCCAGCAGCTCAGGACTAGCTACAGATACGCAGTATTTT. Amino acid sequence: CASSSGLATDTQYF. This chain uses TRBV11-2 with TRBJ2-3, with 8 bases lining up with TRBD2. This CDR3 comprises 14 residues. With 4 bases clipped from V and 3 bases from J, the junction kept 3 bases outside the gene matches. Germline loops: CDR1 SGHAT, CDR2 FQNNGV. Full variable domain (rest looked up from reference TRBV11-2 and TRBJ2-3): EAGVAQSPRYKIIEKRQSVAFWCNPISGHATLYWYQQILGQGPKLLIQFQNNGVVDDSQLPKDRFSAERLKGVDSTLKIQPAKLEDSAVYLCASSSGLATDTQYFGPGTRLTVL.

The chain uses TRBV27 and TRBJ1-1, with 9 bases aligning to TRBD1. Germline V gene lookup returns CDR1 MNHEY and CDR2 SMNVEV (reference sequence). The CDR3 runs 13 residues. J gave up 7 bases and V 4 bases, and 4 bases lay outside the gene matches. The CDR3 sequence is CASSWGQGFEAFF. For the CDR3, the DNA is TGTGCCAGCAGTTGGGGACAGGGCTTTGAAGCTTTCTTT.

Of note for this clone: Other nucleotide sequences from this sample produce the same CDR3. CDR3 sequence (DNA): TGTGCCAGCAGCCTCAGTAGGACTGAAGCTTTCTTT. It specifies CASSLSRTEAFF. The genes are TRBV7-9 and TRBJ1-1, with D hard to call. Germline values: CDR1 SEHNR, CDR2 FQNEAQ (reference sequence). Trimming pared 5 bases from V and 5 bases from J, leaving 9 bases between. CDR3 length equals 12 residues.

This clone was detected only a few times. This chain links TRBV29-1 with TRBJ2-7, with D possibly being TRBD1 (6 bases). Germline lookup yields CDR1 SQVTM and CDR2 ANQGSEA. Between the trimmed V and J ends, which lost 4 bases and 2 bases, there was a span of 12 bases. The CDR3 has 13 residues. CDR3 in DNA: TGCAGCGTTGTCGAGGACAGAACCTACGAGCAGTACTTC. This sequence encodes CSVVEDRTYEQYF.

This clone was observed a few times. The chain carries TRBV6-4 and TRBJ2-1, with D possibly called TRBD1 or TRBD2 (5 bases each). With 3 bases removed from V and 4 bases from J, the gap between germline ends came to 13 bases. This CDR3 is built from 15 residues. The V gene's germline CDR1 is MRHNA and CDR2 SNTAGT. The CDR3 protein is CASSEGRGRYNEQFF. The CDR3 DNA is TGTGCCAGCAGTGAGGGCCGGGGCCGTTACAATGAGCAGTTCTTC.

The chain combines TRBV7-3 with TRBJ2-3; D may be TRBD1 (6 bases). V lost 5 bases and J 1 base, leaving 7 bases between the germline ends. This CDR3 region has 13 residues. CDR1 is SGHTA and CDR2 is FQGTGA in the germline V gene. The CDR3 nucleotides are TGTGCCAGCAGCAAGGGGGGCACAGATACGCAGTATTTT. The encoded protein is CASSKGGTDTQYF.